This TCR beta chain was found in a study of radiotherapy plus CTLA-4 blockade in lung cancer. In the study overall: For 15% to 20% of patients, objective responses occurred, and about 30% had disease control. Study-wide findings and caveats: Increased serum interferon-beta after radiation also reportedly predicted response strongly. Some TCR clones had been derived from tumors. These clones expanded in peripheral blood after radiotherapy plus ipilimumab.

Measured with immunoSEQ multiplex PCR; TCRdb has only the in-frame clones, and not every one. Of 70,000 to 95,000 clones in the sample, approximately 83% were seen once. Comments on this clone: Its antigen is currently unknown.

Per germline, CDR1 SGHRS and CDR2 YFSETQ. CDR3 length equals 14 residues. V lost 4 bases, J lost 8 bases, and 18 bases lay in between. This TCR came from a human donor with non-small cell lung cancer that progressed on radiotherapy plus ipilimumab. The rearrangement uses TRBV5-1 and TRBJ1-2; D is unresolved. This specimen consisted of peripheral blood, obtained from a patient treated with radiotherapy plus ipilimumab. CDR3 DNA: TGCGCCAGCAGCCATGCCGTTATTTCGGAAGGCTACACCTTC. Translating it yields CASSHAVISEGYTF.